This T cell receptor (beta chain) is drawn from a study of T cell repertoires in cytomegalovirus infection. The sample holds many counts of this clonotype. The CDR3 loop spans 15 amino acids. With V trimmed by 4 bases and J by 4 bases, 7 bases remained unmatched. CDR1 is LGHNA, CDR2 YNFKEQ, per germline. TCRdb reprocessed the reads via MiXCR and lists one record per CDR3 protein. The table records 300,000 or so distinct CDR3 sequences, roughly a tenth of them present only once. This TCR was recovered from a human donor in good health (CMV status not recorded). Some clones in this sample may be carry-over from other donors' samples. The V call is TRBV4-2, the J call TRBJ1-5; TRBD1 matches 7 bases. The sequenced sample consisted of PBMCs. In nucleotides, the CDR3 is TGTGCCAGCAGCCGGAACCGGGACAGTAATCAGCCCCAGCATTTT. Encoded protein: CASSRNRDSNQPQHF.